This entry concerns a single TCR beta chain. This entry comes from a study of blood T cell repertoires in COVID-19. TCRdb keeps only in-frame clones here, not all; method: immunoSEQ multiplex PCR. The sample shows roughly 250,000 clones, 65% to 85% of them seen only once. V was cut by 3 bases and J by 3 bases, with 9 bases left in between. CDR1 is SGDLS and CDR2 is YYNGEE in the germline V gene. This CDR3 region has 13 residues. The sequence was collected from a woman in her 40s with active or convalescent COVID-19. The sequencing sample was made of peripheral blood. This chain joins TRBV9 and TRBJ1-1; no definite D call. The CDR3 DNA reads as TGTGCCAGCAGCGCCGGAGGGTACACTGAAGCTTTCTTT. It yields the protein CASSAGGYTEAFF. The whole variable domain, remainder taken from reference TRBV9 and TRBJ1-1, is DSGVTQTPKHLITATGQRVTLRCSPRSGDLSVYWYQQSLDQGLQFLIQYYNGEERAKGNILERFSAQQFPDLHSELNLSSLELGDSALYFCASSAGGYTEAFFGQGTRLTVV.